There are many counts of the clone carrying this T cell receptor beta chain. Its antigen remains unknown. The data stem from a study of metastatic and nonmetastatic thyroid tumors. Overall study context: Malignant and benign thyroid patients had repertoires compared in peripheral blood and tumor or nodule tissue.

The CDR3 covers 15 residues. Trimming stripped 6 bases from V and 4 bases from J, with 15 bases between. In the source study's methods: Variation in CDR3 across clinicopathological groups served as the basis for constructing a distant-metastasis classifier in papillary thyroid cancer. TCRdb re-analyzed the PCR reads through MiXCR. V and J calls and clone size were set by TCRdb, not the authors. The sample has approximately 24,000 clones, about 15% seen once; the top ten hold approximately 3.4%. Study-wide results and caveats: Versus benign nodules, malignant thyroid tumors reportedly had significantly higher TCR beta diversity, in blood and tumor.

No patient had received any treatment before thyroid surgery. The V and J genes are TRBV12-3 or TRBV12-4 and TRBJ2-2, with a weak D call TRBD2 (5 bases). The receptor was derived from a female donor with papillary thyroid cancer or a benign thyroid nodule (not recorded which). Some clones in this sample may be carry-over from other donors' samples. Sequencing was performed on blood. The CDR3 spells CASSGLPVGTGELFF. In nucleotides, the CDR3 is TGTGCCAGCAGCGGACTTCCGGTGGGCACCGGGGAGCTGTTTTTT.